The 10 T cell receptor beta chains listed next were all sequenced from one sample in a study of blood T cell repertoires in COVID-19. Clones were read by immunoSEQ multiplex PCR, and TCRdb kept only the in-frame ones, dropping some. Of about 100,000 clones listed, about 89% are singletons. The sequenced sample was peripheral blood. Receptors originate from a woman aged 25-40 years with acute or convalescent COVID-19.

CDR3 sequence reads: CASSLSRNSPLHF. As DNA, the CDR3 is TGTGCCAGCAGTTTATCCCGGAATTCACCCCTCCACTTT. The chain uses TRBV28 and TRBJ1-6; D uncertain. CDR1 is MDHEN and CDR2 is SYDVKM in the germline V gene. This CDR3 is built from 13 residues. Trimming stripped 1 base from V and 7 bases from J, with 5 bases between.

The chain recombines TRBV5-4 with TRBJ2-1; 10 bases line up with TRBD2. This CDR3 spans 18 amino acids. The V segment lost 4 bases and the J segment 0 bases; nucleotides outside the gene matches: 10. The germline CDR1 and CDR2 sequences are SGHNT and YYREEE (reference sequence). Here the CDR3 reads CASSLRLAGATSYNEQFF. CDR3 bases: TGTGCCAGCAGCCTTAGGCTAGCGGGGGCGACCTCCTACAATGAGCAGTTCTTC. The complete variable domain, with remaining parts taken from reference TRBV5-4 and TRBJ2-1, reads ETGVTQSPTHLIKTRGQQVTLRCSSQSGHNTVSWYQQALGQGPQFIFQYYREEENGRGNFPPRFSGLQFPNYSSELNVNALELDDSALYLCASSLRLAGATSYNEQFFGPGTRLTVL.

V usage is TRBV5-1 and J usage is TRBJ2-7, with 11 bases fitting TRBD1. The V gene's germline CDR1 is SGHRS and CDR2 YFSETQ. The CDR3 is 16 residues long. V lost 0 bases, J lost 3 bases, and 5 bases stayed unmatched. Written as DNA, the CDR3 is TGCGCCAGCAGCTTGGGAGAAGGGACAGGGGGCTACGAGCAGTACTTC. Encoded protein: CASSLGEGTGGYEQYF.

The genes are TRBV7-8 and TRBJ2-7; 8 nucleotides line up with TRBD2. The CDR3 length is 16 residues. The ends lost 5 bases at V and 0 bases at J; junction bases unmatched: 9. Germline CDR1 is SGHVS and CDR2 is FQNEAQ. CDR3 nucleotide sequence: TGTGCCAGCAGCCCCCGGGGTAGCGGGGTCTCCTACGAGCAGTACTTC. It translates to CASSPRGSGVSYEQYF.

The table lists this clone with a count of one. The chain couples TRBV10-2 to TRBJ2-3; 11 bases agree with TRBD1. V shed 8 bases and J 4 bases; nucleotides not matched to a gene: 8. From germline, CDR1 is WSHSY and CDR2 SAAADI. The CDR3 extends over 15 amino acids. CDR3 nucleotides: TGCGCCAGCCTGGGGGGACAGGGGGAGGCAGATACGCAGTATTTT. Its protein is CASLGGQGEADTQYF.

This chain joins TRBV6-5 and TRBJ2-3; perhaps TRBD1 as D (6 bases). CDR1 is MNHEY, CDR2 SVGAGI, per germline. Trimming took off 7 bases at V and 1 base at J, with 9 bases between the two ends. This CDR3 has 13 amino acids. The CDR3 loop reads CASIRGGTDTQYF. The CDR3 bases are TGTGCCAGCATCAGGGGAGGCACAGATACGCAGTATTTT.

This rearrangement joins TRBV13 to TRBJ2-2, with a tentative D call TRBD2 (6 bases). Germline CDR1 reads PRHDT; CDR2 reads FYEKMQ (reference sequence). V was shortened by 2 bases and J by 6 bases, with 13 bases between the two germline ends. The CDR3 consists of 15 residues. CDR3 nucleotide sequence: TGTGCCAGCAGCTTACCGGGGACTGAGGCCGGGGAGCTGTTTTTT. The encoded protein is CASSLPGTEAGELFF. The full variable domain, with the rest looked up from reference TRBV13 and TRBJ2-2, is AAGVIQSPRHLIKEKRETATLKCYPIPRHDTVYWYQQGPGQDPQFLISFYEKMQSDKGSIPDRFSAQQFSDYHSELNMSSLELGDSALYFCASSLPGTEAGELFFGEGSRLTVL.

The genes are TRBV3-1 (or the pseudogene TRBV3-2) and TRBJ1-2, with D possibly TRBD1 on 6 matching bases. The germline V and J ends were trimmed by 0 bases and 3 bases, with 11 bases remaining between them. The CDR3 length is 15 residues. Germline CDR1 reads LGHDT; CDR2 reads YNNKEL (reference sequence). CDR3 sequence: CASSQEVQGYYGYTF. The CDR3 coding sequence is TGTGCCAGCAGCCAAGAGGTTCAGGGGTACTATGGCTACACCTTC.

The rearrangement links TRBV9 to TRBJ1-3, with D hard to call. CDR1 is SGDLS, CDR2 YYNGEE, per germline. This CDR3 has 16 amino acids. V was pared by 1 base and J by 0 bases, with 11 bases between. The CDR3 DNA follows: TGTGCCAGCAGCGTAAACCCGCTAGGCTCTGGAAACACCATATATTTT. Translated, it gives CASSVNPLGSGNTIYF.

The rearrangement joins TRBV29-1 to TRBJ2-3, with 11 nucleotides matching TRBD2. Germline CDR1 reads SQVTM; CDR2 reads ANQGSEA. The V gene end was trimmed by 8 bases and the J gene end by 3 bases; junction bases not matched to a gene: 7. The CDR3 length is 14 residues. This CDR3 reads CSLIAGGQTDTQYF. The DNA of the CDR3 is TGCAGCTTAATAGCGGGGGGGCAAACAGATACGCAGTATTTT.